This passage covers 13 T cell receptor beta chains from one sample sequenced in a study of blood T cell repertoires in COVID-19. Here immunoSEQ multiplex PCR was the method, and the copy in TCRdb shows in-frame clones only, minus some. This sample has about 170,000 clones, with under 90% found just once. Sequencing input: peripheral blood. These receptors all stem from a woman in her seventies with COVID-19, enrolled during active disease.

A single count supports this clone. The chain carries TRBV4-1 and TRBJ1-5, with D possibly TRBD1 on 5 matching bases. The CDR3 consists of 14 residues. The germline CDR1 and CDR2 sequences are MGHRA and YSYEKL. Trimming stripped 1 base from V and 10 bases from J, with 14 bases between. CDR3 in amino acids: CASSQVSPQGPQHF. CDR3 DNA sequence: TGCGCCAGCAGCCAAGTAAGTCCCCAGGGCCCCCAGCATTTT.

This rearrangement joins TRBV19 to TRBJ1-4; the match to TRBD1 covers 7 bases. The CDR3 is 15 residues long. Germline CDR1 LNHDA, CDR2 SQIVND (reference sequence). V was clipped by 3 bases and J by 7 bases; unmatched bases: 8. CDR3 amino acids: CASSIVSGQTEKLFF. In DNA form, the CDR3 reads TGTGCCAGTAGTATTGTCTCGGGACAGACTGAAAAACTGTTTTTT.

The J gene is TRBJ1-2, the V gene TRBV7-3; no clear D. Germline V lookup: CDR1 SGHTA, CDR2 FQGTGA. V was shortened by 5 bases and J by 7 bases, with 17 bases between the two germline ends. The CDR3 has 14 amino acids. CDR3 in amino acids: CASSPLGGERGYTF. DNA of the CDR3: TGTGCCAGCAGCCCCTTGGGAGGAGAGCGTGGCTACACCTTC.

The V and J genes are TRBV5-1 and TRBJ1-2; D gene ambiguous. Germline V gives CDR1 SGHRS, CDR2 YFSETQ. V shed 4 bases and J shed 3 bases, with 10 bases lying between them. This CDR3 is 13 amino acids long. For the CDR3, the DNA is TGCGCCAGCAGCGCAAACGGTGACTATGGCTACACCTTC. Translated, it gives CASSANGDYGYTF.

This clone was recorded only once. The chain is built from TRBV7-9 and TRBJ1-4; D call uncertain. V was cut by 5 bases and J by 3 bases, with 19 bases left in between. The CDR3 covers 17 residues. In germline, CDR1 is SEHNR, CDR2 FQNEAQ (reference sequence). The CDR3 protein is CASSPDLSRGANEKLFF. For the CDR3, the DNA is TGTGCCAGCAGCCCGGACTTGTCTCGGGGAGCTAATGAAAAACTGTTTTTT.

The chain employs TRBV3-1 (or the pseudogene TRBV3-2) and TRBJ2-2, with a weak D call TRBD1 (6 bases). Germline assignment: CDR1 LGHDT and CDR2 YNNKEL (reference sequence). This CDR3 is 15 amino acids long. Trimming pared 3 bases from V and 3 bases from J, leaving 11 bases between. DNA for the CDR3: TGTGCCAGCAGCCAGGGGGCATGGGACACCGGGGAGCTGTTTTTT. Its translation is CASSQGAWDTGELFF.

The chain joins TRBV5-1 to TRBJ1-4, with TRBD1 as a possible D gene (5 bases). CDR1 and CDR2 from the germline V gene are SGHRS and YFSETQ. CDR3 length: 18 residues. Trimming pared 0 bases from V and 5 bases from J, leaving 20 bases between. The CDR3 is CASSLAGDSLSMNEKLFF. The CDR3 nucleotides read TGCGCCAGCAGCTTGGCCGGAGACAGCCTATCTATGAATGAAAAACTGTTTTTT.

The chain employs TRBV24-1 and TRBJ1-1; D gene uncertain. The CDR3 extends over 13 amino acids. CDR1 is KGHDR and CDR2 is SFDVKD in the germline V gene. With 8 bases removed from V and 1 base from J, the gap between germline ends came to 10 bases. The CDR3 sequence is CATMGNENTEAFF. The CDR3 nucleotides are TGTGCCACCATGGGCAACGAGAACACTGAAGCTTTCTTT.

This rearrangement joins TRBV6-6 to TRBJ1-2; D is unresolved. Germline CDR1 and CDR2: MNHNY and SVGAGI (reference sequence). The CDR3 has 13 residues. Trimming cost V 7 bases and J 3 bases, with 12 bases left between them. In nucleotides, the CDR3 is TGTGCCAGCACGGACCCGGGAGACTATGGCTACACCTTC. Its translation: CASTDPGDYGYTF.

The chain recombines TRBV5-6 with TRBJ1-4, with 9 nucleotides matching TRBD1. The CDR3 spans 16 residues. Germline V gives CDR1 SGHDT, CDR2 YYEEEE. Trimming at V came to 4 bases and at J to 8 bases, leaving 12 bases not matched to a gene. CDR3 in DNA: TGTGCCAGCAGCAAGCGCACAGGGGGCTTTGGAGAAAAACTGTTTTTT. This codes for CASSKRTGGFGEKLFF.

This clone has more than one count but fewer than ten. The genes are TRBV3-1 (or the pseudogene TRBV3-2) and TRBJ2-7, with D perhaps TRBD1 (5 bases). CDR1 is LGHDT and CDR2 is YNNKEL in the germline V gene (reference sequence). This CDR3 has 14 residues. V was pared by 2 bases and J by 6 bases, with 14 bases between. The CDR3 sequence: CASSQLAGPGEQYF. The CDR3 DNA is TGTGCCAGCAGCCAATTGGCAGGGCCGGGCGAGCAGTACTTC.

This clone was observed a few times. The chain uses TRBV5-6 and TRBJ1-2, with 12 nucleotides matching TRBD1. Trimming at V came to 3 bases and at J to 8 bases, leaving 5 bases not matched to a gene. Per germline, CDR1 SGHDT and CDR2 YYEEEE. This CDR3 region has 14 residues. The DNA for the CDR3 is TGTGCCAGCAGCTCCGGGACAGGGGGCTTCGGCTACACCTTC. Protein sequence: CASSSGTGGFGYTF. Looking up the rest from reference TRBV5-6 and TRBJ1-2 gives the full variable domain: DAGVTQSPTHLIKTRGQQVTLRCSPKSGHDTVSWYQQALGQGPQFIFQYYEEEERQRGNFPDRFSGHQFPNYSSELNVNALLLGDSALYLCASSSGTGGFGYTFGSGTRLTVV.

V usage is TRBV30 and J usage is TRBJ2-5, with D possibly being TRBD2 (6 bases). CDR3 size: 15 residues. CDR1 GTSNPN and CDR2 SVGIG come from the germline V gene (reference sequence). V gave up 1 base and J gave up 3 bases, with 15 bases separating them. Here the CDR3 DNA reads TGTGCCTGGAGTGGGATCCGGGGGAACGAAGAGACCCAGTACTTC. Encoded protein: CAWSGIRGNEETQYF. The whole variable domain, filled in from reference TRBV30 and TRBJ2-5, reads SQTIHQWPATLVQPVGSPLSLECTVEGTSNPNLYWYRQAAGRGLQLLFYSVGIGQISSEVPQNLSASRPQDRQFILSSKKLLLSDSGFYLCAWSGIRGNEETQYFGPGTRLLVL.